Each of the 11 T cell receptor beta chains below was sequenced from the same sample in a study of cytomegalovirus exposure and HLA in healthy donors. The PCR contained 60 Vbeta and 13 Jbeta primers. Clones were read by immunoSEQ multiplex PCR, and TCRdb kept only the in-frame ones, dropping some. The table records approximately 160,000 clones, over 70% of them present only once. Specimen: PBMCs. The receptors stem from a woman between 50 and 59 years old in good health and CMV-seropositive.

J is TRBJ1-3 and V is TRBV9; TRBD1 is a possible D gene (5 bases). The CDR3 has 16 residues. Germline V gives CDR1 SGDLS, CDR2 YYNGEE. V lost 3 bases to trimming and J lost 2 bases, with 15 bases between them. The CDR3 loop reads CASSGGREVAGNTIYF. Written as DNA, the CDR3 is TGTGCCAGCAGCGGGGGACGGGAGGTGGCTGGAAACACCATATATTTT.

The chain is built from TRBV7-9 and TRBJ1-4; 7 bases align to TRBD1. With V trimmed by 5 bases and J by 8 bases, 11 bases remained unmatched. Germline CDR1 reads SEHNR; CDR2 reads FQNEAQ (reference sequence). The CDR3 extends over 15 amino acids. CDR3 sequence reads: CASSAQGPGVEKLFF. CDR3 nucleotide sequence: TGTGCCAGCAGCGCACAGGGGCCTGGGGTAGAAAAACTGTTTTTT.

The chain carries TRBV10-2 and TRBJ1-5, with D hard to call. The CDR3 length is 13 residues. With 7 bases removed from V and 0 bases from J, the gap between germline ends came to 7 bases. Germline V gives CDR1 WSHSY, CDR2 SAAADI. Written as DNA, the CDR3 is TGCGCCAGCACACCGGGTAGCAATCAGCCCCAGCATTTT. Translated: CASTPGSNQPQHF.

This clone was seen a few times. The chain joins TRBV6-6 to TRBJ1-1; TRBD1 aligns across 10 bases. From germline, CDR1 is MNHNY and CDR2 SVGAGI (reference sequence). J lost 4 bases, V lost 10 bases, and 12 bases had no gene match. This CDR3 region has 15 residues. CDR3 sequence reads: CATSDRGPGGTEAFF. CDR3 sequence (DNA): TGTGCCACCTCAGACAGGGGGCCTGGTGGCACTGAAGCTTTCTTT.

This chain connects TRBV5-6 to TRBJ2-7; weak D call: TRBD1 (6 bases). V gave up 7 bases and J gave up 6 bases, with 14 bases separating them. Germline V gives CDR1 SGHDT, CDR2 YYEEEE. The CDR3 sequence is 12 residues long. CDR3: CASANRAREQYF. For the CDR3, the DNA is TGTGCCAGCGCAAACAGGGCTCGCGAGCAGTACTTC.

V is TRBV19 and J is TRBJ1-2, with D possibly being TRBD1 (6 bases). The germline gives CDR1 LNHDA, CDR2 SQIVND (reference sequence). V lost 6 bases, J lost 5 bases, and 19 bases lay in between. The CDR3 has 15 residues. Written as DNA, the CDR3 is TGTGCCAGTAGGTTCGCCAGGGGCGCAGGGTATGGCTACACCTTC. It encodes CASRFARGAGYGYTF.

The chain recombines TRBV30 with TRBJ2-7; 7 bases fit TRBD2. J was trimmed by 6 bases and V by 0 bases; bases with no gene match: 8. The CDR3 has 14 amino acids. CDR1 is GTSNPN, CDR2 SVGIG, per germline (reference sequence). CDR3 amino acids: CAWSVGGLRSEQYF. The CDR3 nucleotides are TGTGCCTGGAGTGTGGGAGGGCTCAGGAGCGAGCAGTACTTC.

This clone was seen once. This chain joins TRBV27 and TRBJ1-6; D is possibly TRBD1 (6 bases). Looked up from germline, CDR1 is MNHEY and CDR2 is SMNVEV (reference sequence). The length of the CDR3 is 14 residues. Trimming pared 4 bases from V and 13 bases from J, leaving 17 bases between. The CDR3 nucleotides are TGTGCCAGCAGTTACCTGGACAGATTAGCCCCCCTCCACTTT. Encoded protein: CASSYLDRLAPLHF.

J is TRBJ2-5 and V is TRBV19, with 13 bases identical to TRBD2. CDR1 and CDR2 (germline): LNHDA, SQIVND (reference sequence). The CDR3 sequence is 15 residues long. V dropped 3 bases and J dropped 4; count of bases not matched to a gene: 2. CDR3 bases: TGTGCCAGTAGTATGACTAGCGGGGGGCGAGAGACCCAGTACTTC. Protein: CASSMTSGGRETQYF.

This clone occurred a few times. The rearrangement uses TRBV6-1 and TRBJ2-1; 8 bases line up with TRBD1. The junction had 11 bases not matched to a gene; V was cut back by 5 bases and J by 8 bases. CDR1 and CDR2 (germline): MNHNS, SASEGT. The CDR3 length is 15 residues. CDR3 nucleotides: TGTGCCAGCAGTCGACAGGGGATCGGTTCCGATGAGCAGTTCTTC. Encoded protein: CASSRQGIGSDEQFF.

The J gene is TRBJ2-7, the V gene TRBV12-5; the D gene is possibly TRBD2 (6 bases). V was cut by 1 base and J by 1 base, with 11 bases left in between. The CDR3 covers 15 residues. Germline V gives CDR1 LGHNT, CDR2 FRNRAP. CDR3 residues: CASGLGPGGSYEQYF. The CDR3 DNA follows: TGTGCTAGTGGTTTGGGCCCCGGGGGTTCCTACGAGCAGTACTTC. The whole variable domain, remainder taken from reference TRBV12-5 and TRBJ2-7, is DARVTQTPRHKVTEMGQEVTMRCQPILGHNTVFWYRQTMMQGLELLAYFRNRAPLDDSGMPKDRFSAEMPDATLATLKIQPSEPRDSAVYFCASGLGPGGSYEQYFGPGTRLTVT.